This T cell receptor (beta chain) derives from a study of shared clonotypes between healthy human individuals. Every donor was a Caucasian adult from Nashville, Tennessee. Trimming at V came to 4 bases and at J to 7 bases, leaving 6 bases not matched to a gene. This CDR3 comprises 14 residues. The germline gives CDR1 LNHDA, CDR2 SQIVND (reference sequence). Every immunoSEQ plate was one replicate of a subset's evenly spread DNA. Original handling: ImmunoSEQ sequences covered only the junction and lacked quality scores; filtering therefore differed. TCRdb's table, derived via immunoSEQ multiplex PCR, lists solely in-frame clones and lacks some. V and J calls and clone size are as listed in that table; D and trimming were resolved from the DNA. The sample has fewer than 550,000 clones, 60% to 80% seen once; the top ten hold around 13%. This clone has a handful of counts.

Sequenced sample: PBMCs. This receptor was identified in a woman aged 40 to 50 in good health. Some clones in this sample may be carry-over from other donors' samples. The chain links TRBV19 to TRBJ2-1; 8 bases are shared with TRBD2. CDR3 bases: TGTGCCAGTAGTACTCGGACTAGCCGGAATGAGCAGTTCTTC. Its translation is CASSTRTSRNEQFF.